These 26 T cell receptor beta chains were sequenced from one sample in a study of blood T cell repertoires in COVID-19. Libraries were prepared by immunoSEQ multiplex PCR; TCRdb keeps only in-frame clonotypes and omits some of them. The sample holds almost 200,000 clones; roughly 77% are singletons and the top ten take around 5.9%. The sequencing sample was made of peripheral blood. The origin of the receptors is a woman between 40 and 50 years old with COVID-19, enrolled during active disease.

The chain uses TRBV4-3 and TRBJ1-2; D unclear. This CDR3 has 14 amino acids. The germline CDR1 and CDR2 sequences are LGHNA and YSLEER. Trimming cost V 0 bases and J 1 base, with 6 bases left between them. DNA for the CDR3: TGCGCCAGCAGCCAAGAGCACGGTAACTATGGCTACACCTTC. Translated: CASSQEHGNYGYTF.

The chain links TRBV7-9 to TRBJ1-5; D is perhaps TRBD1 (5 bases). The CDR3 consists of 14 residues. Trimming left V 0 bases short and J 7 bases short, with 10 bases between. Looked up from germline, CDR1 is SEHNR and CDR2 is FQNEAQ (reference sequence). Here the CDR3 DNA reads TGTGCCAGCAGCTTAGCAGGGGTAGGGCAGCCCCAGCATTTT. Its protein product is CASSLAGVGQPQHF. Full variable domain (remainder filled in from reference TRBV7-9 and TRBJ1-5): DTGVSQNPRHKITKRGQNVTFRCDPISEHNRLYWYRQTLGQGPEFLTYFQNEAQLEKSRLLSDRFSAERPKGSFSTLEIQRTEQGDSAMYLCASSLAGVGQPQHFGDGTRLSIL.

The rearrangement joins TRBV10-2 to TRBJ2-3; maybe TRBD2 (6 bases). Looked up from germline, CDR1 is WSHSY and CDR2 is SAAADI. Trimming pared 5 bases from V and 9 bases from J, leaving 12 bases between. The CDR3 consists of 12 residues. In DNA form, the CDR3 reads TGCGCCAGCAGTAATAGCGGACACACGCAGTATTTT. Its protein is CASSNSGHTQYF.

The chain joins TRBV6-5 to TRBJ1-5; D is perhaps TRBD1 (5 bases). CDR1 and CDR2 from the germline V gene are MNHEY and SVGAGI. V lost 4 bases, J lost 2 bases, and 9 bases lay in between. This CDR3 has 14 residues. This CDR3 reads CASSFDRRNQPQHF. The CDR3 DNA reads TGTGCCAGCAGTTTTGACAGACGCAATCAGCCCCAGCATTTT.

The chain couples TRBV18 to TRBJ1-1; TRBD1 might be the D (6 bases). V was trimmed by 4 bases and J by 1 base, leaving 13 bases between them. CDR3 size: 15 residues. The germline V gene has CDR1 KGHSH and CDR2 LQKENI. In nucleotides, the CDR3 is TGTGCCAGCTCACTGGAACAGGGAAGGAACACTGAAGCTTTCTTT. Translated: CASSLEQGRNTEAFF.

This chain uses TRBV10-3 with TRBJ2-7, with 9 bases lining up with TRBD1. This CDR3 is built from 16 residues. CDR1 is ENHRY and CDR2 is SYGVKD in the germline V gene. Trimming removed 2 bases from V and 7 bases from J; junction bases left unmatched: 12. The CDR3 bases are TGTGCCATCAGTGAGCCCCCGGGACAGGGAGATAGGGAGCAGTACTTC. It yields the protein CAISEPPGQGDREQYF.

The chain has TRBV2 and TRBJ2-1; D not certain. The CDR3 spans 12 residues. Germline V gene data show CDR1 as SNHLY and CDR2 as FYNNEI. The germline V and J ends were trimmed by 4 bases and 4 bases, with 5 bases remaining between them. CDR3 coding DNA: TGTGCCAGCAGTGTTATATACAATGAGCAGTTCTTC. Translating it yields CASSVIYNEQFF.

The chain carries TRBV5-5 and TRBJ1-4; perhaps TRBD1 as D (6 bases). V lost 3 bases to trimming and J lost 7 bases, with 19 bases between them. The CDR3 is 16 amino acids. Per germline, CDR1 SGHKS and CDR2 YYEKEE (reference sequence). The CDR3 loop reads CASSWDITGNVEKLFF. In DNA form, the CDR3 reads TGTGCCAGCAGCTGGGACATTACAGGGAATGTTGAAAAACTGTTTTTT.

This clone has a single count. The CDR3: CASTVSNQPQHF. CDR3 nucleotide sequence: TGTGCCAGCACCGTTAGCAATCAGCCCCAGCATTTT. V is TRBV28 and J is TRBJ1-5; D call uncertain. V lost 7 bases and J lost 0, with 4 bases in between. Germline loops: CDR1 MDHEN, CDR2 SYDVKM. The CDR3 covers 12 residues.

The chain is built from TRBV27 and TRBJ2-7; D possibly corresponds to TRBD1 (5 bases). The CDR3 runs 11 residues. Germline CDR1 reads MNHEY; CDR2 reads SMNVEV (reference sequence). Trimming pared 8 bases from V and 4 bases from J, leaving 9 bases between. CDR3 residues: CASDSLYEQYF. The CDR3 DNA reads as TGTGCCAGCGACAGTCTGTACGAGCAGTACTTC.

This chain connects TRBV10-3 to TRBJ1-1; TRBD1 matches at 7 bases. Unmatched junction bases numbered 9, after V lost 2 bases and J lost 6 bases. From germline, CDR1 is ENHRY and CDR2 SYGVKD. CDR3 length: 15 amino acids. Here the CDR3 reads CAISETPGQLSEAFF. DNA of the CDR3: TGTGCCATCAGTGAGACACCGGGACAGCTGTCTGAAGCTTTCTTT.

The V call is TRBV27, the J call TRBJ2-3; a possible D gene is TRBD2 (6 bases). There are 16 residues in the CDR3. V dropped 1 base and J dropped 1 base, with 12 bases sitting between them. CDR1 is MNHEY, CDR2 SMNVEV, per germline (reference sequence). CDR3 DNA: TGTGCCAGCAGTTTATACGGACCGGGGGGCACAGATACGCAGTATTTT. Amino acid sequence: CASSLYGPGGTDTQYF.

The chain recombines TRBV6-5 with TRBJ2-2; D perhaps matches TRBD1 (5 bases). CDR3 length: 13 residues. CDR1 and CDR2 (germline): MNHEY, SVGAGI. The germline V and J ends were trimmed by 6 bases and 7 bases, with 12 bases remaining between them. As DNA, the CDR3 is TGTGCCAGCAGATCCCAGGGCAACGGGGAGCTGTTTTTT. Its protein is CASRSQGNGELFF.

The rearrangement joins TRBV18 to TRBJ1-2, with TRBD1 matching 9 bases. Trimming removed 4 bases from V and 7 bases from J; junction bases left unmatched: 1. Germline V gene sequence: CDR1 KGHSH, CDR2 LQKENI. The CDR3 sequence is 12 residues long. This chain's CDR3 is CASSRDRAGYTF. CDR3 DNA sequence: TGTGCCAGCTCACGGGACAGGGCTGGCTACACCTTC.

The V and J genes are TRBV6-2 or TRBV6-3 and TRBJ1-2, with D possibly being TRBD1 (5 bases). V was cut by 3 bases and J by 6 bases, with 14 bases left in between. Germline CDR1 MNHEY, CDR2 SVGEGT. The CDR3 has 14 residues. This chain's CDR3 is CASSYLQGIDGYTF. CDR3 nucleotides: TGTGCCAGCAGTTATTTGCAGGGAATAGATGGCTACACCTTC.

The chain employs TRBV10-3 and TRBJ1-2; 7 positions match TRBD1. Per germline, CDR1 ENHRY and CDR2 SYGVKD. The CDR3 is 14 residues long. J gave up 1 base and V 2 bases, and 1 base lay outside the gene matches. This chain's CDR3 is CAISEGTVNYGYTF. The CDR3 DNA reads as TGTGCCATCAGTGAGGGGACAGTTAACTATGGCTACACCTTC.

This clone was picked up one time. The rearrangement joins TRBV6-6 to TRBJ2-3, with 8 bases that match TRBD2. Per the germline V gene, CDR1 is MNHNY and CDR2 is SVGAGI (reference sequence). V was pared by 6 bases and J by 6 bases, with 14 bases of the junction left unmatched. CDR3 length equals 16 residues. CDR3 DNA sequence: TGTGCCAGCAGACCACCCTCTAGCGGGCTATCCGATACGCAGTATTTT. Translated: CASRPPSSGLSDTQYF.

The chain has TRBV4-3 and TRBJ2-1; perhaps TRBD2 as D (6 bases). CDR1 is LGHNA and CDR2 is YSLEER in the germline V gene. This CDR3 spans 16 amino acids. V was pared by 4 bases and J by 6 bases, with 19 bases between. CDR3 amino acids: CASSPSGTPVFNEQFF. In DNA, the CDR3 is TGCGCCAGCAGCCCATCCGGGACTCCAGTGTTCAATGAGCAGTTCTTC.

The rearrangement links TRBV10-1 to TRBJ2-2, with D unclear. The CDR3 is 12 residues long. Looked up from germline, CDR1 is WNHNN and CDR2 is SYGVQD (reference sequence). Trimming removed 5 bases from V and 2 bases from J, with 3 bases in between. This CDR3 reads CASSYNTGELFF. The CDR3, as DNA: TGCGCCAGCAGTTATAACACCGGGGAGCTGTTTTTT.

This clone was seen once. CDR3 nucleotide sequence: TGTGCCAGCTCACCACGGGGGGGGGCCAACACTGAAGCTTTCTTT. It encodes CASSPRGGANTEAFF. The gene calls are TRBV18 and TRBJ1-1, with TRBD1 as a possible D gene (6 bases). This CDR3 spans 15 amino acids. V shed 1 base and J shed 2 bases, with 11 bases lying between them. In germline, CDR1 is KGHSH, CDR2 LQKENI.

This clone has only a few counts. The chain uses TRBV9 and TRBJ1-1; 7 bases are a match to TRBD1. CDR1 and CDR2 from the germline V gene are SGDLS and YYNGEE. V lost 3 bases to trimming and J lost 4 bases; unmatched junction nucleotides: 15. CDR3 length: 17 amino acids. Written as DNA, the CDR3 is TGTGCCAGCAGCGCCGGGACAGACCCTACGGTTGGCACTGAAGCTTTCTTT. Amino acid sequence: CASSAGTDPTVGTEAFF.

This chain links TRBV5-1 with TRBJ1-4; possible D gene TRBD1, 5 bases. The CDR3 has 15 residues. The germline gives CDR1 SGHRS, CDR2 YFSETQ. The V end lost 0 bases, the J end lost 3 bases, and 9 bases lay between the germline ends. In DNA, the CDR3 is TGCGCCAGCAGCTTGGGACAGATAGCTAATGAAAAACTGTTTTTT. It codes for CASSLGQIANEKLFF.

Only a few counts were recorded for this clone. Other DNA sequences in the sample encode the same CDR3. The chain uses TRBV5-1 and TRBJ2-2, with TRBD1 matching 12 bases. CDR1 is SGHRS, CDR2 YFSETQ, per germline. The CDR3 contains 15 residues. The ends lost 4 bases at V and 5 bases at J; junction bases unmatched: 3. For the CDR3, the DNA is TGCGCCAGCAGCCTGGGACAGGGGGCGACCGGGGAGCTGTTTTTT. It encodes CASSLGQGATGELFF.

This clone was found a few times. The chain is built from TRBV5-1 and TRBJ1-1; no clear D gene. Germline V gives CDR1 SGHRS, CDR2 YFSETQ. Trimming cost V 0 bases and J 4 bases, with 16 bases left between them. The length of the CDR3 is 16 residues. CDR3 sequence (DNA): TGCGCCAGCAGCTTGGAACCTCCGAGGGTAGCCACTGAAGCTTTCTTT. This sequence encodes CASSLEPPRVATEAFF. Drawing the rest from reference TRBV5-1 and TRBJ1-1, the complete variable domain is KAGVTQTPRYLIKTRGQQVTLSCSPISGHRSVSWYQQTPGQGLQFLFEYFSETQRNKGNFPGRFSGRQFSNSRSEMNVSTLELGDSALYLCASSLEPPRVATEAFFGQGTRLTVV.

This clone has just a few counts. This chain joins TRBV30 and TRBJ1-2; 10 positions match TRBD1. The CDR3 runs 17 residues. Germline lookup yields CDR1 GTSNPN and CDR2 SVGIG (reference sequence). V shed 8 bases, J shed 0 bases, and the junction held 15 bases outside the gene matches. The CDR3 bases are TGTGCCATCCAAAAAAGGACAGGGGGGGACCCTAACTATGGCTACACCTTC. Translation: CAIQKRTGGDPNYGYTF.

This chain connects TRBV7-9 to TRBJ1-6; D gene uncertain. Between the trimmed V and J ends, which lost 5 bases and 10 bases, there was a span of 9 bases. The CDR3 loop spans 12 amino acids. Per the germline V gene, CDR1 is SEHNR and CDR2 is FQNEAQ (reference sequence). CDR3 bases: TGTGCCAGCAGCCGTCAACAGTCACCCCTCCACTTT. Protein product: CASSRQQSPLHF.